This TCR beta chain was captured in a study of cytomegalovirus exposure and HLA in healthy donors. In the study overall: An earlier analysis found fewer than 140 million unique TCR beta sequences from about 190 million T cells.

Germline V gives CDR1 SGHRS, CDR2 YFSETQ. V lost 0 bases and J 3 bases, leaving 6 bases between the germline ends. This CDR3 contains 13 residues. Primers: 60 Vbeta forward and 13 Jbeta reverse. Clones were sequenced by immunoSEQ multiplex PCR, and TCRdb holds only the in-frame ones, with some missing. The table has approximately 290,000 clones, about 80% seen once. Overall study findings and caveats: Associated with cytomegalovirus, according to the listing, were 150 to 200 TCR beta chains.

A few counts support this clone. Its antigen is not identified. This TCR was sampled from a girl aged 2 to 10 in good health and CMV-seronegative. Material for sequencing was PBMCs. The chain links TRBV5-1 to TRBJ1-2; TRBD1 might be the D (5 bases). CDR3 sequence: CASSLVGDYGYTF. In DNA, the CDR3 is TGCGCCAGCAGCTTGGTAGGGGACTATGGCTACACCTTC.